This TCR beta chain was recorded in a study of human T cells and chemical hapten exposure. CDR1 SGHAT and CDR2 FQNNGV come from the germline V gene. The CDR3 length is 14 residues. V was trimmed by 0 bases and J by 7 bases, leaving 10 bases between them. One entry per CDR3 protein, called by TCRdb with MiXCR from the RACE reads. The table lists approximately 41,000 distinct CDR3 sequences, 7.6% of them singletons. Many counts were recorded for this clonotype. The antigen is undetermined. The time point: pre-sensitization, week 0. Noted treatment: therapeutic diphenylcyclopropenone sensitization with weekly scalp DPC. Study-wide findings and caveats: The immune response of these alopecia patients might not match healthy individuals'.

This specimen consisted of whole blood, obtained in connection with sensitization to the hapten diphenylcyclopropenone (DPC). This TCR was recovered from a woman between 50 and 59 years old with alopecia areata. Some clones in this sample may be carry-over from other donors' samples. This chain uses TRBV11-2 with TRBJ1-5, with D possibly TRBD1 on 5 matching bases. CDR3 sequence (DNA): TGTGCCAGCAGCTTAGATGGGGGAAGGCAGCCCCAGCATTTT. Translation gives CASSLDGGRQPQHF. Drawing the rest from reference TRBV11-2 and TRBJ1-5, the complete variable domain is EAGVAQSPRYKIIEKRQSVAFWCNPISGHATLYWYQQILGQGPKLLIQFQNNGVVDDSQLPKDRFSAERLKGVDSTLKIQPAKLEDSAVYLCASSLDGGRQPQHFGDGTRLSIL.